In this sample, the clone carrying this TCR beta chain turned up many times. Its antigen is not known. These data come from a study of T cells in Graves' hyperthyroidism and ophthalmopathy. Study results and limitations: Most clonotypes expanded in thyroid above 0.001 were likewise present in blood. Onset of ophthalmopathy came a median 6.5 months after the model predicted it.

Trimming took off 6 bases at V and 0 bases at J, with 12 bases between the two ends. The CDR3 is 15 residues long. Germline V gives CDR1 SNHLY, CDR2 FYNNEI. The study enrolled patients aged 18 to 65 with newly diagnosed hyperthyroidism of under 2 months' duration. Diagnoses were made from clinical symptoms, serum measures (thyroxine and TRAb), thyroid ultrasound and orbital computed tomography. The investigators amplified TCR beta CDR3 regions from RNA transcripts. With the HTBI primer set, the TCR CDR3 went through a first round of RT-PCR. TCRdb analysed the multiplex PCR reads with MiXCR anew, one entry per CDR3 protein. The sample lists some 98,000 distinct CDR3 sequences; roughly 37% were seen once.

The V and J genes are TRBV2 and TRBJ1-3; no firm D call. The source of this sequence is a woman aged 25 to 45 with Graves' hyperthyroidism. Material: peripheral blood or thyroid tissue (not recorded which). CDR3 loop: CASSPSPYSGNTIYF. The CDR3 coding sequence is TGTGCCAGCAGCCCTAGCCCGTACTCTGGAAACACCATATATTTT.